This entry concerns a single T cell receptor (beta chain). The CDR3 length is 16 residues. CDR1 is SGHDN, CDR2 FVKESK, per germline. Deletions cut 1 base from V and 8 bases from J, with 18 bases between. This entry belongs to a study of cytomegalovirus exposure and HLA in healthy donors. 60 Vbeta and 13 Jbeta primers were used in PCR. Measured with immunoSEQ multiplex PCR; TCRdb has only the in-frame clones, and not every one. The sample consists of about 130,000 clones, over 60% of them appearing once. Likely unrecorded immune exposures existed in these nominally healthy donors. Sequenced: PBMCs. V usage is TRBV14 and J usage is TRBJ2-1, with D perhaps TRBD2 (6 bases). This clonotype was obtained from a woman aged 60-70 years in good health and CMV-seropositive. The CDR3 region has the DNA TGTGCCAGCAGCCAAGTGGGGCGGGGAGGCATGGATGAGCAGTTCTTC. This codes for CASSQVGRGGMDEQFF.